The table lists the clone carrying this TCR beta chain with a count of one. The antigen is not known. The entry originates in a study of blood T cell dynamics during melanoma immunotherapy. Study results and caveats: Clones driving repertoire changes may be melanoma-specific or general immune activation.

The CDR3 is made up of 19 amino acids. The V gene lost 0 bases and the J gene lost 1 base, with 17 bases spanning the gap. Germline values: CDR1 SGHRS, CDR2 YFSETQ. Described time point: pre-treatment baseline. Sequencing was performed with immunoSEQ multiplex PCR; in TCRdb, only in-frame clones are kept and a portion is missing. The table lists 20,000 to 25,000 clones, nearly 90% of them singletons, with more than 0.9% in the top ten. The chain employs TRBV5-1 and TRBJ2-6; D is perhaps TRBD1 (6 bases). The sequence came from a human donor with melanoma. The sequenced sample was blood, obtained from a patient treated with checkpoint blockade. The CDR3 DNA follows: TGCGCCAGCAGCTTGGGAGGGGCAGGGGCCCTATCTGGGGCCAACGTCCTGACTTTC. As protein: CASSLGGAGALSGANVLTF.